This entry is about one TCR beta chain. In TCRdb, the RT-PCR reads were re-called with MiXCR into one record per CDR3 protein. The sample lists approximately 200,000 distinct CDR3 sequences; roughly 38% were seen once. The data stem from a study of patients and donors after allogeneic stem cell transplantation. The receptor comes from a human donor who was either an allogeneic HSCT recipient or a stem cell or donor lymphocyte infusion donor (not recorded which). It is not recorded whose cells these are; they may come from a transplant donor. The sample comprised blood, either unsorted or a sorted T cell fraction (not recorded which).

CDR3 coding DNA: TGTGCCAGCAGTTTATTAGGCTTAAGCTCCTACGAGCAGTACTTC. It codes for CASSLLGLSSYEQYF. V gene TRBV12-3 or TRBV12-4 combines with J gene TRBJ2-7; unclear D gene. The V gene lost 2 bases and the J gene lost 0 bases, with 11 bases spanning the gap. CDR3 length: 15 amino acids.